Following are 18 T cell receptor beta chains from one sample sequenced in a study of regulatory T cells in long-lasting Graves disease. Time point given: newly diagnosed GD, antithyroid drugs for less than 3 months. There was RNA extracted from PBMCs, and the TCR library was made from it. With iRepertoire HTBI primers and Arm-PCR of CDR3 regions, TCR beta libraries were built. A single record per CDR3 protein comes from TCRdb applying MiXCR to the multiplex PCR reads. The sample yields 400,000 to 550,000 distinct CDR3 sequences, about 15% seen once. The same data also contributed to another study, on T cells in Graves' hyperthyroidism and ophthalmopathy.

This sample comprised peripheral blood mononuclear cells (PBMCs), obtained at new diagnosis, from a patient treated with antithyroid drugs. These receptors were collected from a woman aged 25 to 45 with Graves disease.

The chain joins TRBV5-4 to TRBJ2-7; 9 bases agree with TRBD1. CDR3 length: 15 amino acids. The V gene end was trimmed by 4 bases and the J gene end by 0 bases; junction bases not matched to a gene: 5. Germline V gene sequence: CDR1 SGHNT, CDR2 YYREEE (reference sequence). CDR3 DNA sequence: TGTGCCAGCAGCCGGACAGGGGAGCCCTCCTACGAGCAGTACTTC. Its protein is CASSRTGEPSYEQYF.

The chain recombines TRBV29-1 with TRBJ1-1; 10 nucleotides match TRBD1. The CDR3 totals 16 residues. The junction had 16 bases not matched to a gene; V was cut back by 6 bases and J by 6 bases. Germline lookup yields CDR1 SQVTM and CDR2 ANQGSEA. As DNA, the CDR3 is TGCAGCGTCGTCGACAGGGGGCCCTCGTTTGGGGCTGAAGCTTTCTTT. It is translated as CSVVDRGPSFGAEAFF.

This clonotype was counted at least ten times. As DNA, the CDR3 is TGTGCCAGCACCTCAAGGCGGGCTAGCACAGATACGCAGTATTTT. Its translation: CASTSRRASTDTQYF. The chain recombines TRBV13 with TRBJ2-3; the D gene is possibly TRBD2 (5 bases). The CDR3 runs 15 residues. Germline CDR1 and CDR2: PRHDT and FYEKMQ (reference sequence). The V and J ends lost 7 bases and 0 bases respectively, with 14 bases between them.

There are a few counts of this clonotype. The chain uses TRBV18 and TRBJ1-6; D is unclear. There are 15 residues in the CDR3. Trimming stripped 4 bases from V and 10 bases from J, with 17 bases between. The germline V gene has CDR1 KGHSH and CDR2 LQKENI. The chain's CDR3 is CASSLRQLERSPLHF. CDR3 in DNA: TGTGCCAGCTCACTACGGCAGCTTGAGAGATCACCCCTCCACTTT.

The chain uses TRBV5-1 and TRBJ1-6; D gene ambiguous. The length of the CDR3 is 14 residues. The germline gives CDR1 SGHRS, CDR2 YFSETQ. Trimming pared 0 bases from V and 5 bases from J, leaving 6 bases between. The CDR3 protein is CASSLEGNNSPLHF. DNA of the CDR3: TGCGCCAGCAGCTTGGAAGGGAATAATTCACCCCTCCACTTT.

This clonotype occurred a few times. The V call is TRBV2, the J call TRBJ1-2; D is possibly TRBD1 (5 bases). Germline-derived CDR1 and CDR2 are SNHLY and FYNNEI. The CDR3 sequence is 15 residues long. V shed 6 bases and J shed 2 bases, with 16 bases lying between them. This CDR3 is CASSLRGRVNYGYTF. The CDR3 coding sequence is TGTGCCAGCAGCCTTAGGGGACGGGTAAACTATGGCTACACCTTC.

In its sample, this clonotype was seen many times. This chain links TRBV3-1 with TRBJ2-3, with 8 positions matching TRBD2. Unmatched junction bases numbered 24, after V lost 2 bases and J lost 2 bases. This CDR3 has 22 residues. The V gene's germline CDR1 is LGHDT and CDR2 YNNKEL (reference sequence). The CDR3 coding sequence is TGTGCCAGCAGCCAATCACGTAGGGGTTCACCTCGGCTAGCGGGTTACACAGATACGCAGTATTTT. The encoded protein is CASSQSRRGSPRLAGYTDTQYF.

For this clonotype: A junction boundary mismatches the germline segment, possibly from a read error. V usage is TRBV5-1 and J usage is TRBJ2-1, with 13 bases identical to TRBD2. The CDR3 length is 14 residues. The germline gives CDR1 SGHRS, CDR2 YFSETQ. Here the CDR3 reads CASSLRTSGSVTVF. As DNA, the CDR3 is TGCGCCAGCAGCTTGCGGACTAGCGGGAGTGTAACGGTCTTC.

This rearrangement joins TRBV20-1 to TRBJ2-1; D not certain. Germline values: CDR1 DFQATT, CDR2 SNEGSKA (reference sequence). Trimming pared 2 bases from V and 0 bases from J, leaving 11 bases between. This CDR3 is built from 15 residues. The CDR3 region has the DNA TGCAGTGCTAGAATTACCGCGAGCTCCTACAATGAGCAGTTCTTC. Protein sequence: CSARITASSYNEQFF.

In this sample, this clonotype turned up many times. CDR3 amino acids: CASSQRPGLAGVYEQYF. The DNA for the CDR3 is TGTGCCAGCAGTCAACGACCTGGACTAGCGGGAGTATACGAGCAGTACTTC. The chain employs TRBV27 and TRBJ2-7, with 13 bases matching TRBD2. CDR1 MNHEY and CDR2 SMNVEV come from the germline V gene (reference sequence). CDR3 length: 17 amino acids. The J segment lost 4 bases and the V segment lost 5 bases, leaving 11 bases of the junction unmatched.

This clonotype was counted at least ten times. The genes are TRBV28 and TRBJ2-7; 7 bases are a match to TRBD2. With 8 bases clipped from V and 6 bases from J, the junction kept 13 bases outside the gene matches. This CDR3 has 14 residues. Germline CDR1 is MDHEN and CDR2 is SYDVKM. The CDR3 loop is CASHSVAGVSEQYF. CDR3 coding DNA: TGTGCCAGCCACTCGGTGGCGGGAGTATCCGAGCAGTACTTC.

The genes are TRBV19 and TRBJ1-5; possible D gene TRBD1, 5 bases. Germline lookup yields CDR1 LNHDA and CDR2 SQIVND (reference sequence). The V gene lost 4 bases and the J gene lost 1 base, with 8 bases spanning the gap. This CDR3 comprises 14 residues. CDR3 nucleotides: TGTGCCAGTAGTAGCGACAGCAGCAATCAGCCCCAGCATTTT. Translation gives CASSSDSSNQPQHF. Complete variable domain (other parts from reference TRBV19 and TRBJ1-5): DGGITQSPKYLFRKEGQNVTLSCEQNLNHDAMYWYRQDPGQGLRLIYYSQIVNDFQKGDIAEGYSVSREKKESFPLTVTSAQKNPTAFYLCASSSDSSNQPQHFGDGTRLSIL.

This clonotype was observed a handful of times. The chain uses TRBV27 and TRBJ1-6, with D uncertain. The length of the CDR3 is 18 residues. Trimming left V 6 bases short and J 7 bases short, with 25 bases between. Germline V gene data show CDR1 as MNHEY and CDR2 as SMNVEV (reference sequence). This CDR3 is CASRLKAGKSERNSPLHF. Here the CDR3 DNA reads TGTGCCAGCAGACTAAAGGCGGGGAAATCCGAGCGGAATTCACCCCTCCACTTT.

Concerning this clonotype itself: Given a much more abundant clone one base away, this may be a read error. The chain has TRBV6-1 and TRBJ2-7; no definite D call. The CDR3 is made up of 16 amino acids. Germline loops: CDR1 MNHNS, CDR2 SASEGT. Trimming removed 1 base at V and 7 bases at J, with 20 bases between. The CDR3 DNA sequence: TGTGCCAGCAGTGAAGGTCCCCGCAGCTCCTACAATGAGCAGTACTTC. Translation gives CASSEGPRSSYNEQYF.

In its sample, this clonotype was seen many times. This chain links TRBV5-1 with TRBJ2-3; TRBD2 matches at 12 bases. Germline V CDR1 and CDR2: SGHRS, YFSETQ. V lost 4 bases to trimming and J lost 6 bases; unmatched junction nucleotides: 12. CDR3 length equals 17 residues. As DNA, the CDR3 is TGCGCCAGCAGCACTGACCGGACTAGCGGGATAATGGATACGCAGTATTTT. Protein sequence: CASSTDRTSGIMDTQYF.

This clonotype was recorded many times. The V gene is TRBV4-1, the J gene TRBJ2-7, with D possibly being TRBD1 (5 bases). The CDR3 consists of 14 residues. CDR1 and CDR2 from the germline V gene are MGHRA and YSYEKL. V lost 1 base to trimming and J lost 3 bases, with 10 bases between them. CDR3 region: CASSQAGQGYEQYF. The CDR3 nucleotides read TGCGCCAGCAGCCAAGCCGGGCAGGGCTACGAGCAGTACTTC.

This clonotype has ten or more counts. V gene TRBV6-1 combines with J gene TRBJ2-1; D remains unclear. The V gene lost 7 bases and the J gene lost 2 bases, with 9 bases spanning the gap. CDR1 is MNHNS, CDR2 SASEGT, per germline. There are 13 residues in the CDR3. The CDR3 DNA is TGTGCCAGCACAAGGGCCCCCTACAATGAGCAGTTCTTC. Its protein is CASTRAPYNEQFF.

Remarks on this clonotype: One end of the junction is discordant with germline, which a read error may explain. The chain links TRBV9 to TRBJ2-5; TRBD2 matches 9 bases. The CDR3 contains 14 residues. Germline V gene lookup returns CDR1 SGDLS and CDR2 YYNGEE. CDR3 nucleotides: TGTGCCAGCAGCGTTAGCGGGAGTGGAGAGACCCAATACTTC. Its translation is CASSVSGSGETQYF.